This T cell receptor (beta chain) stems from a study of shared clonotypes between healthy human individuals. The table came from immunoSEQ multiplex PCR; TCRdb's copy has only in-frame clones and leaves some out. The sample carries hundreds of thousands of clones, 73% recorded once. Trimming removed 5 bases from V and 8 bases from J; junction bases left unmatched: 6. The CDR3 has 13 amino acids. Germline V gene data show CDR1 as MNHNS and CDR2 as SASEGT. Input material: memory CD4+ T cells sorted from blood. Noted subset: CD45RA-negative fraction. The clonotype originates from a woman in her 30s in good health. The chain combines TRBV6-1 with TRBJ1-2; 9 bases match TRBD1. The CDR3: CASSPRTGEGYTF. The CDR3 DNA reads as TGTGCCAGCAGTCCCCGGACAGGGGAAGGCTACACCTTC.